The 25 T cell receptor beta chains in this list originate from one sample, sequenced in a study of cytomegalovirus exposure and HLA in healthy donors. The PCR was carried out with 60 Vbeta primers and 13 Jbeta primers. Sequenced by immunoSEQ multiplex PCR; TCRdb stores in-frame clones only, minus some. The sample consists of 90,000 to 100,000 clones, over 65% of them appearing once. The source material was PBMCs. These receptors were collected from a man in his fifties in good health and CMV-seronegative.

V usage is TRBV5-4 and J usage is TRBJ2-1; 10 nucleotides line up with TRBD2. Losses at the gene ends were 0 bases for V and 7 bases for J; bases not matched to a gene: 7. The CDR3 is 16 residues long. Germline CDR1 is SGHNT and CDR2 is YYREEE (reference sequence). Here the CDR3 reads CASSLGSSGRENEQFF. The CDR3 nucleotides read TGTGCCAGCAGCTTGGGATCCAGCGGGAGGGAAAATGAGCAGTTCTTC. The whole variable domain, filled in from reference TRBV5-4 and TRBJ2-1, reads ETGVTQSPTHLIKTRGQQVTLRCSSQSGHNTVSWYQQALGQGPQFIFQYYREEENGRGNFPPRFSGLQFPNYSSELNVNALELDDSALYLCASSLGSSGRENEQFFGPGTRLTVL.

Here the CDR3 reads CASSPNLNTEAFF. CDR3 nucleotide sequence: TGTGCCAGCAGCCCCAATTTGAACACTGAAGCTTTCTTT. The rearrangement uses TRBV11-2 and TRBJ1-1; no reliable D call. The V end lost 5 bases, the J end lost 0 bases, and 7 bases lay between the germline ends. The CDR3 is 13 amino acids. Germline loops: CDR1 SGHAT, CDR2 FQNNGV.

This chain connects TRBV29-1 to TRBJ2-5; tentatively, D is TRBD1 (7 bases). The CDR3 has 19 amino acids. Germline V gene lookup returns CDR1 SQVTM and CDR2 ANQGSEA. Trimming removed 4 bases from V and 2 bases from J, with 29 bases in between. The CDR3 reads CSVGGVVQGEKTGQETQYF. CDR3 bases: TGCAGCGTTGGGGGGGTCGTGCAGGGAGAAAAGACAGGGCAAGAGACCCAGTACTTC.

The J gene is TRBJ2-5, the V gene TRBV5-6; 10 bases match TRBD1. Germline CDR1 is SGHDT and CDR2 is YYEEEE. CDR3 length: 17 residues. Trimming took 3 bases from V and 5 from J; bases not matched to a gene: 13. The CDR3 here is CASSYMEGTGVPETQYF. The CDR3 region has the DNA TGTGCCAGCAGCTACATGGAGGGGACAGGGGTCCCGGAGACCCAGTACTTC. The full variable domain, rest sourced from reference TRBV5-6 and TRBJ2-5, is DAGVTQSPTHLIKTRGQQVTLRCSPKSGHDTVSWYQQALGQGPQFIFQYYEEEERQRGNFPDRFSGHQFPNYSSELNVNALLLGDSALYLCASSYMEGTGVPETQYFGPGTRLLVL.

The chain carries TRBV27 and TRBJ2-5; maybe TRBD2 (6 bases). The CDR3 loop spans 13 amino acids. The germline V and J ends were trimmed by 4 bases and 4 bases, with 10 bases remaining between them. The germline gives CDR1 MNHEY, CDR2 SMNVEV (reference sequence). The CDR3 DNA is TGTGCCAGCAGTTGGGTGGGGGGAGAGACCCAGTACTTC. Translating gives CASSWVGGETQYF.

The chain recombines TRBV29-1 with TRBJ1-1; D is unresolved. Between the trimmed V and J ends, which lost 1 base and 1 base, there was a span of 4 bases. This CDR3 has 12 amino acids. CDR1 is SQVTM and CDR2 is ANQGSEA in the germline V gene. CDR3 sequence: CSVEAWNTEAFF. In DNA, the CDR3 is TGCAGCGTTGAAGCGTGGAACACTGAAGCTTTCTTT.

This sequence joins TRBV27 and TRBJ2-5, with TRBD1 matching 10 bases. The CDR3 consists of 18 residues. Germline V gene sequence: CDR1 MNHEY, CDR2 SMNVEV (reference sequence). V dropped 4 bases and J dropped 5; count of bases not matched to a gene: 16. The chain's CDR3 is CASSSTPTRQGAYETQYF. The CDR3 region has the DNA TGTGCCAGCAGTTCCACTCCCACCCGACAGGGGGCGTATGAGACCCAGTACTTC.

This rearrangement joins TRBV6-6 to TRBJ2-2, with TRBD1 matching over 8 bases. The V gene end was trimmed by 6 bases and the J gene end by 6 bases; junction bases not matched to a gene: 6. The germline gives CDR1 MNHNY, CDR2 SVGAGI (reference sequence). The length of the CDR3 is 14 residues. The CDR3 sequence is CASRDRVGSGELFF. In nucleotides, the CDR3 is TGTGCCAGCAGGGACAGGGTGGGTTCCGGGGAGCTGTTTTTT.

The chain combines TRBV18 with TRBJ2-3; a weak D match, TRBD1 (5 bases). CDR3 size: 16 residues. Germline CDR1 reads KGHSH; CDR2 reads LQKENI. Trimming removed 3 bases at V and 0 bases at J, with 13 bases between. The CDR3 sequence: CASSPPGILSTDTQYF. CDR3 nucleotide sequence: TGTGCCAGCTCACCTCCAGGGATACTTAGCACAGATACGCAGTATTTT.

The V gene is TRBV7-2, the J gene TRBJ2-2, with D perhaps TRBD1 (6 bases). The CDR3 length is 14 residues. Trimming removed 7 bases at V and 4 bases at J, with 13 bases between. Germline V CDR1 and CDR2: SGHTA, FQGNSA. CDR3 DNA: TGTGCCAGCACCCTCAGGGGAGCCACCGGGGAGCTGTTTTTT. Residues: CASTLRGATGELFF.

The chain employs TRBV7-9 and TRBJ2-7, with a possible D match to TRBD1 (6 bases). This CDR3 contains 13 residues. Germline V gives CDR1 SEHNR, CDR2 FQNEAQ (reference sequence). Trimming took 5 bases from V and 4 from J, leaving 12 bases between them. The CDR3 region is CASSEQQGYEQYF. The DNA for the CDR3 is TGTGCCAGCAGCGAACAACAGGGTTACGAGCAGTACTTC.

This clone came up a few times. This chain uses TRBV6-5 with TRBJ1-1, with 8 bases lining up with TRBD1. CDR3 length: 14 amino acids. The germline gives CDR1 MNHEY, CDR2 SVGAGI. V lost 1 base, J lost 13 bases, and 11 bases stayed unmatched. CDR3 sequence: CASSYYTGQAEDFF. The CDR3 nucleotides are TGTGCCAGCAGTTACTATACGGGACAGGCGGAGGATTTCTTT.

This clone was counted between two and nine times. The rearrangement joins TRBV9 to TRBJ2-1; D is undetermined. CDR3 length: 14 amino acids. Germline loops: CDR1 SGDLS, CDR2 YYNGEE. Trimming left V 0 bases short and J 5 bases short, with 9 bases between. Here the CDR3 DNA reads TGTGCCAGCAGCGTAGGCGGATATGACAATGAGCAGTTCTTC. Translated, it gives CASSVGGYDNEQFF.

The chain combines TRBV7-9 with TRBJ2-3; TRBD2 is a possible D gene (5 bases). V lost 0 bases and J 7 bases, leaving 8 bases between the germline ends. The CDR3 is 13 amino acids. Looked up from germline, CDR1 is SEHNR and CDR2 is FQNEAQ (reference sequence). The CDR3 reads CASSLAAGNTQYF. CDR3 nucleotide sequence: TGTGCCAGCAGCTTAGCCGCCGGGAATACGCAGTATTTT.

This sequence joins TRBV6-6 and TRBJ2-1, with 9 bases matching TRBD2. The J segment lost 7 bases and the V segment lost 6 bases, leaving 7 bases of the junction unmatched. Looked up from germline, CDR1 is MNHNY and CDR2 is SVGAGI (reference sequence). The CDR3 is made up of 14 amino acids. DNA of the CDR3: TGTGCCAGCAGAGCGAATAGCGGGAGTAATGAGCAGTTCTTC. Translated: CASRANSGSNEQFF.

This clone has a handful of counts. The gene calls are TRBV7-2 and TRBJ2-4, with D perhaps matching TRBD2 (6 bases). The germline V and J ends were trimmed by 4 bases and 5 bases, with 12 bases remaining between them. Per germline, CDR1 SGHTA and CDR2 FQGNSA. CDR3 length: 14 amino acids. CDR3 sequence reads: CASSWGWGENIQYF. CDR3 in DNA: TGTGCCAGCAGCTGGGGCTGGGGGGAAAACATTCAGTACTTC. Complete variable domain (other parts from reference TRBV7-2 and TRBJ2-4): GAGVSQSPSNKVTEKGKDVELRCDPISGHTALYWYRQSLGQGLEFLIYFQGNSAPDKSGLPSDRFSAERTGGSVSTLTIQRTQQEDSAVYLCASSWGWGENIQYFGAGTRLSVL.

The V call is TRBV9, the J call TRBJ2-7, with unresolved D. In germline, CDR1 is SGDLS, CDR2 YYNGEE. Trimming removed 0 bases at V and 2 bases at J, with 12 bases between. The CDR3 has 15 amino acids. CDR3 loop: CASSVDPGRPYEQYF. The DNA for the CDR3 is TGTGCCAGCAGCGTAGACCCAGGTCGTCCCTACGAGCAGTACTTC.

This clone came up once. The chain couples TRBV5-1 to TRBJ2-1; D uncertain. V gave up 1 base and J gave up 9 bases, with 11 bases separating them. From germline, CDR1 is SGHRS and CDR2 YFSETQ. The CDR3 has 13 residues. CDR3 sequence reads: CASSLNVAGEQFF. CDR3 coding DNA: TGCGCCAGCAGCTTGAACGTAGCCGGTGAGCAGTTCTTC.

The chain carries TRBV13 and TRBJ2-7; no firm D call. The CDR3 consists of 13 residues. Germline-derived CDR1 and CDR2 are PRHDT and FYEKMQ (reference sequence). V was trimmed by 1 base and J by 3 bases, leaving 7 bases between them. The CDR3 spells CASSLEHSYEQYF. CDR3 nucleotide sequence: TGTGCCAGCAGCTTAGAACACAGCTACGAGCAGTACTTC.

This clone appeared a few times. The CDR3 loop is CASRKGTSGSNEQFF. CDR3 nucleotide sequence: TGTGCCAGCAGGAAAGGGACTAGCGGGAGCAATGAGCAGTTCTTC. The rearrangement uses TRBV9 and TRBJ2-1; 14 bases line up with TRBD2. Germline lookup yields CDR1 SGDLS and CDR2 YYNGEE. V lost 5 bases to trimming and J lost 6 bases; unmatched junction nucleotides: 4. The CDR3 runs 15 residues.

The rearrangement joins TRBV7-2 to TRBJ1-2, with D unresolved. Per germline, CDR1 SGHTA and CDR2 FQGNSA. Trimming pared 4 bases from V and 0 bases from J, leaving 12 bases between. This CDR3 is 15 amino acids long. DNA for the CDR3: TGTGCCAGCAGCTCCAGGAGCGGGACTAACTATGGCTACACCTTC. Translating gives CASSSRSGTNYGYTF.

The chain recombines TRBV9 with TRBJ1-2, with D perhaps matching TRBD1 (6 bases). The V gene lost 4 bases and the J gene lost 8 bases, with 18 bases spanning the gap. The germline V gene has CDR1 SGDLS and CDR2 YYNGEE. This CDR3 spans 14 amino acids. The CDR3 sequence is CASSRDTSTGGYTF. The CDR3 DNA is TGTGCCAGCAGCCGGGACACCTCAACGGGGGGCTACACCTTC. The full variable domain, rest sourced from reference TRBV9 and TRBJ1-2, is DSGVTQTPKHLITATGQRVTLRCSPRSGDLSVYWYQQSLDQGLQFLIQYYNGEERAKGNILERFSAQQFPDLHSELNLSSLELGDSALYFCASSRDTSTGGYTFGSGTRLTVV.

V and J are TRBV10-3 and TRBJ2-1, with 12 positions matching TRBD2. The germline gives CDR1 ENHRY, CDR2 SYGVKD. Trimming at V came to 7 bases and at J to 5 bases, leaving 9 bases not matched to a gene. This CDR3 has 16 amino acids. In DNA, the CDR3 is TGTGCCATCAACCCCTCTAGCGGGAGGGGAAACAATGAGCAGTTCTTC. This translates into CAINPSSGRGNNEQFF.

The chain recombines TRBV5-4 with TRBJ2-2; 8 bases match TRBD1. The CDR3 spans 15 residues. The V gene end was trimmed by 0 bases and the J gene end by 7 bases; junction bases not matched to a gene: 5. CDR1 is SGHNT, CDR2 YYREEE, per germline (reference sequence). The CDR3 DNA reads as TGTGCCAGCAGCTTGGCAGGGGGCGCAGACGGGGAGCTGTTTTTT. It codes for CASSLAGGADGELFF.

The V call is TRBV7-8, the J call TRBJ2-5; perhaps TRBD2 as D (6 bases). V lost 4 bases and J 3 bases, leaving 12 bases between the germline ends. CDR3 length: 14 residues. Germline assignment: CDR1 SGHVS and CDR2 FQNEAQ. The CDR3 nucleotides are TGTGCCAGCAGCTCACGGGGAGGCGAAGAGACCCAGTACTTC. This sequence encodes CASSSRGGEETQYF.